This T cell receptor (beta chain) is drawn from a study of blood T cell repertoires in COVID-19. Original processing notes: The assay estimated nucleated cells by amplifying reference gene primers. Some clones are missing from TCRdb's copy, which holds only in-frame ones; the method was immunoSEQ multiplex PCR. V and J calls plus clone size are reproduced from that table; the DNA served to infer D and trimming. In the table there are roughly 110,000 clones, about four fifths of which are singletons. Trimming stripped 6 bases from V and 0 bases from J, with 12 bases between. Germline CDR1 is MNHEY and CDR2 is SVGAGI. The CDR3 is 15 amino acids.

The chain combines TRBV6-5 with TRBJ2-1, with TRBD2 as a possible D gene (5 bases). Sequenced: peripheral blood. This receptor was identified in an older man with acute or convalescent COVID-19. DNA for the CDR3: TGTGCCAGCAGCCGGACTGCTATCTCCTACAATGAGCAGTTCTTC. Protein sequence: CASSRTAISYNEQFF.